This T cell receptor (beta chain) was identified in a study of T-cell memory formation after mild COVID-19. This clonotype came up a few times. As yet, its antigen is unknown. Germline lookup yields CDR1 MNHNY and CDR2 SVGAGI (reference sequence). The ends were cut back, 6 bases at V and 1 base at J, with 15 bases in the middle. The CDR3 spans 15 residues. General study findings and limits: Contracting clones from day 15 to 85 showed balanced CD4/CD8; later expanders favored CD4+.

TCRdb itself ran the 5' RACE reads through MiXCR, one entry per CDR3 protein. The data contain roughly 310,000 distinct CDR3 sequences, roughly 15% of them singletons. This TCR came from a man aged 18 to 29 who had mild COVID-19 (a few samples of this study predate the infection). Cell type and time point are not known. The sequenced material came from PBMCs or a T cell subset sorted from them (not recorded which). The chain combines TRBV6-6 with TRBJ1-1; D remains ambiguous. The DNA of the CDR3 is TGTGCCAGCAGCCCCGAAAATCTCGGGAACACTGAAGCTTTCTTT. This gives the protein CASSPENLGNTEAFF.